Shown below are 28 T cell receptor beta chains from a single sample sequenced in a study of T cell repertoires in cytomegalovirus infection. TCRdb itself ran the reads through MiXCR, one entry per CDR3 protein. The repertoire holds a few hundred thousand distinct CDR3 sequences, with roughly 43% as singletons. Their target antigens are unknown. The specimen was cultured PBMCs, collected from culture after CMV antigen stimulation. The source of these receptors is a human donor in good health (CMV status not recorded). Some clones in this sample may be carry-over from other donors' samples.

The rearrangement joins TRBV2 to TRBJ1-5, with TRBD1 as a possible D gene (5 bases). CDR1 is SNHLY and CDR2 is FYNNEI in the germline V gene. Trimming took off 2 bases at V and 5 bases at J, with 10 bases between the two ends. There are 14 residues in the CDR3. The CDR3 DNA reads TGTGCCAGCAGTGAACAGGGAGGCGATCAGCCCCAGCATTTT. It encodes CASSEQGGDQPQHF.

For this clonotype: Germline and junction disagree at one end, which may indicate a read error. The rearrangement uses TRBV6-2 or TRBV6-3 and TRBJ2-1, with TRBD2 identical over 15 bases. Germline CDR1 is MNHEY and CDR2 is SVGEGT. This CDR3 is built from 14 residues. The CDR3 nucleotides read TGTGCCAGCAGTTACCGGACTAGCGGGGGGGCCCCGGATTTC. Amino acid sequence: CASSYRTSGGAPDF.

This chain links TRBV10-3 with TRBJ2-7; TRBD2 agrees at 8 bases. Trimming at V came to 10 bases and at J to 1 base, leaving 12 bases not matched to a gene. Looked up from germline, CDR1 is ENHRY and CDR2 is SYGVKD. There are 15 residues in the CDR3. The CDR3 spells CATQVPGTSSYEQYF. The CDR3, as DNA: TGTGCCACCCAGGTGCCGGGGACTAGTTCCTACGAGCAGTACTTC.

This chain joins TRBV19 and TRBJ1-2; TRBD1 might be the D (6 bases). The CDR3 has 12 amino acids. V was shortened by 5 bases and J by 7 bases, with 11 bases between the two germline ends. Germline CDR1 LNHDA, CDR2 SQIVND (reference sequence). The chain's CDR3 is CASSFGQRGYTF. DNA for the CDR3: TGTGCCAGTAGTTTTGGACAGCGTGGCTACACCTTC.

This clonotype was seen ten or more times. The chain is built from TRBV7-2 and TRBJ2-4; 9 nucleotides align to TRBD1. The CDR3 extends over 15 amino acids. CDR1 and CDR2 from the germline V gene are SGHTA and FQGNSA. Germline trimming cut 5 bases from V and 8 bases from J; bases unmatched to any gene: 10. CDR3 DNA sequence: TGTGCCAGCAGCAGACCCTACCGGACAGGGGACATTCAGTACTTC. Encoded protein: CASSRPYRTGDIQYF.

This clonotype was recorded a few times. The chain recombines TRBV6-5 with TRBJ2-7; 8 nucleotides align to TRBD2. Germline assignment: CDR1 MNHEY and CDR2 SVGAGI. V was clipped by 4 bases and J by 2 bases; unmatched bases: 7. The CDR3 is 15 amino acids. DNA for the CDR3: TGTGCCAGCAGTTTGAGTAGCGGGGTCCCCTACGAGCAGTACTTC. Translating it yields CASSLSSGVPYEQYF.

The gene calls are TRBV7-2 and TRBJ2-2; D is unclear. Germline values: CDR1 SGHTA, CDR2 FQGNSA. Trimming pared 4 bases from V and 4 bases from J, leaving 13 bases between. CDR3 size: 15 residues. The CDR3 nucleotides read TGTGCCAGCAGCTCCCCCCCTAGTGTCACCGGGGAGCTGTTTTTT. Translating gives CASSSPPSVTGELFF.

This clonotype occurred many times. CDR3 residues: CASSLVLAGVSEQYF. Written as DNA, the CDR3 is TGTGCCAGCAGCTTAGTACTAGCGGGAGTTTCCGAGCAGTACTTC. The chain combines TRBV7-2 with TRBJ2-7; TRBD2 aligns across 11 bases. CDR1 and CDR2 (germline): SGHTA, FQGNSA. Trimming took 1 base from V and 6 from J; bases not matched to a gene: 5. The CDR3 is made up of 15 amino acids.

This clonotype was observed a few times. The V gene is TRBV20-1, the J gene TRBJ1-5, with D hard to call. This CDR3 comprises 13 residues. Germline V gene data show CDR1 as DFQATT and CDR2 as SNEGSKA (reference sequence). Trimming removed 7 bases at V and 5 bases at J, with 15 bases between. The CDR3 here is CSVTRRLDQPQHF. DNA of the CDR3: TGCAGTGTCACCCGCCGGTTAGATCAGCCCCAGCATTTT.

The V gene is TRBV27, the J gene TRBJ2-3, with D hard to call. The germline V and J ends were trimmed by 9 bases and 4 bases, with 20 bases remaining between them. This CDR3 spans 15 amino acids. The germline CDR1 and CDR2 sequences are MNHEY and SMNVEV (reference sequence). This chain's CDR3 is CARVPVARWSDTQYF. Here the CDR3 DNA reads TGTGCCAGAGTCCCTGTGGCACGGTGGTCAGATACGCAGTATTTT.

The sample holds many counts of this clonotype. V is TRBV7-2 and J is TRBJ1-1; 8 bases agree with TRBD1. Germline values: CDR1 SGHTA, CDR2 FQGNSA. This CDR3 region has 16 residues. Trimming removed 5 bases from V and 4 bases from J; junction bases left unmatched: 12. The CDR3 region is CASSPWTGTRVTEAFF. In nucleotides, the CDR3 is TGTGCCAGCAGCCCGTGGACAGGGACCAGGGTCACTGAAGCTTTCTTT.

In DNA form, the CDR3 reads TGTGCCATCAGTGATTCTCGCTCGCAAGAGACCCAGTACTTC. Its translation: CAISDSRSQETQYF. V usage is TRBV10-3 and J usage is TRBJ2-5; D uncertain. V lost 3 bases and J 2 bases, leaving 10 bases between the germline ends. The CDR3 sequence is 14 residues long. The germline V gene has CDR1 ENHRY and CDR2 SYGVKD.

Only a few counts were recorded for this clonotype. V and J are TRBV7-2 and TRBJ2-3; D is uncertain. The length of the CDR3 is 13 residues. The germline V gene encodes CDR1 SGHTA and CDR2 FQGNSA. V lost 5 bases and J lost 3, with 9 bases in between. This chain's CDR3 is CASSRYGTDTQYF. In DNA, the CDR3 is TGTGCCAGCAGCCGTTATGGAACAGATACGCAGTATTTT.

This clonotype was seen a few times. The J gene is TRBJ1-2, the V gene TRBV28; 8 nucleotides agree with TRBD1. With 5 bases clipped from V and 8 bases from J, the junction kept 7 bases outside the gene matches. The CDR3 is made up of 13 amino acids. The germline CDR1 and CDR2 sequences are MDHEN and SYDVKM. CDR3 in amino acids: CASSRGQGGGYTF. The CDR3 nucleotides are TGTGCCAGCAGTCGCGGACAGGGAGGGGGCTACACCTTC.

A few counts support this clonotype. The chain uses TRBV7-2 and TRBJ2-5; 7 bases fit TRBD2. Germline trimming cut 5 bases from V and 5 bases from J; bases unmatched to any gene: 8. Germline-derived CDR1 and CDR2 are SGHTA and FQGNSA. The CDR3 is made up of 14 amino acids. Here the CDR3 reads CASSHRLAEETQYF. For the CDR3, the DNA is TGTGCCAGCAGCCACCGACTAGCTGAGGAGACCCAGTACTTC.

This clonotype appeared a few times. The gene calls are TRBV7-2 and TRBJ1-1, with 8 bases fitting TRBD1. The ends lost 3 bases at V and 8 bases at J; junction bases unmatched: 11. CDR1 is SGHTA, CDR2 FQGNSA, per germline. This CDR3 comprises 15 residues. The CDR3 bases are TGTGCCAGCAGCTTCTATTCAGGACAGGGTGAGGAAGCTTTCTTT. Amino acids: CASSFYSGQGEEAFF.

The chain recombines TRBV20-1 with TRBJ1-3, with a weak D call TRBD1 (5 bases). Germline V gives CDR1 DFQATT, CDR2 SNEGSKA (reference sequence). V lost 3 bases and J lost 7, with 16 bases in between. The CDR3 extends over 14 amino acids. The CDR3 protein is CSASPGTVSNTIYF. The DNA for the CDR3 is TGCAGTGCTAGTCCCGGGACGGTGTCGAACACCATATATTTT.

The chain employs TRBV12-3 or TRBV12-4 and TRBJ2-5; TRBD1 is a possible D gene (6 bases). This CDR3 is 15 amino acids long. V gave up 5 bases and J gave up 2 bases, with 15 bases separating them. Here the CDR3 reads CASSPTGTPQETQYF. CDR3 DNA sequence: TGTGCCAGCAGTCCCACCGGGACACCTCAAGAGACCCAGTACTTC.

The sample holds one count of this clonotype. The V gene is TRBV3-1, the J gene TRBJ1-2; no clear D gene. The CDR3 has 14 amino acids. Germline V gene data show CDR1 as LGHDT and CDR2 as YNNKEL (reference sequence). Trimming pared 4 bases from V and 4 bases from J, leaving 13 bases between. CDR3 coding DNA: TGTGCCAGCAGCCTGATGACGGGCCCCTATGGCTACACCTTC. Encoded protein: CASSLMTGPYGYTF. The full variable domain, in which reference TRBV3-1 and TRBJ1-2 provide the parts outside the CDR3, is DTAVSQTPKYLVTQMGNDKSIKCEQNLGHDTMYWYKQDSKKFLKIMFSYNNKELIINETVPNRFSPKSPDKAHLNLHINSLELGDSAVYFCASSLMTGPYGYTFGSGTRLTVV.

The rearrangement uses TRBV5-1 and TRBJ2-7; TRBD1 agrees at 7 bases. Trimming took 4 bases from V and 0 from J; bases not matched to a gene: 7. CDR3 length: 15 residues. Germline V gene lookup returns CDR1 SGHRS and CDR2 YFSETQ. This CDR3 reads CASSSGDSSSYEQYF. The CDR3 DNA is TGCGCCAGCAGCAGTGGGGACAGCAGCTCCTACGAGCAGTACTTC. Together with reference TRBV5-1 and TRBJ2-7, the CDR3 gives the full variable domain: KAGVTQTPRYLIKTRGQQVTLSCSPISGHRSVSWYQQTPGQGLQFLFEYFSETQRNKGNFPGRFSGRQFSNSRSEMNVSTLELGDSALYLCASSSGDSSSYEQYFGPGTRLTVT.

As for this clonotype: As the CDR3 is not closed by the conserved phenylalanine or tryptophan, this likely results from a read error. This chain uses TRBV10-3 with TRBJ2-5, with D tentatively TRBD1 (6 bases). The CDR3 has 14 residues. Germline-derived CDR1 and CDR2 are ENHRY and SYGVKD. The V and J ends lost 5 bases and 2 bases respectively, with 12 bases between them. In nucleotides, the CDR3 is TGTGCCATCAGTCCCGGGACATCACAAGAGACCCAGTACTCC. Translating it yields CAISPGTSQETQYS.

The rearrangement links TRBV6-1 to TRBJ1-5; D gene uncertain. CDR3 length: 14 residues. Germline assignment: CDR1 MNHNS and CDR2 SASEGT. The ends were cut back, 5 bases at V and 5 bases at J, with 13 bases in the middle. The CDR3 DNA is TGTGCCAGCAGTTTTACCGACCGGGATCAGCCCCAGCATTTT. Translation gives CASSFTDRDQPQHF.

This clonotype was recorded many times. CDR3 residues: CASSLGGIYEQYF. Here the CDR3 DNA reads TGTGCCAGCAGCTTAGGGGGTATATACGAGCAGTACTTC. The V and J genes are TRBV7-2 and TRBJ2-7; D is unclear. Germline values: CDR1 SGHTA, CDR2 FQGNSA. Trimming took 1 base from V and 4 from J, leaving 8 bases between them. The CDR3 runs 13 residues.

This clonotype turned up a few times. The J gene is TRBJ2-1, the V gene TRBV6-1; 12 nucleotides agree with TRBD2. J was trimmed by 8 bases and V by 6 bases; bases with no gene match: 5. This CDR3 region has 14 residues. Germline lookup yields CDR1 MNHNS and CDR2 SASEGT. CDR3 bases: TGTGCCAGCAGGACTAGCGGGGGATTCGATGAGCAGTTCTTC. Protein product: CASRTSGGFDEQFF.

Only a few counts were recorded for this clonotype. The chain couples TRBV12-5 to TRBJ1-1; the D is unclear. The CDR3 runs to 13 residues. The germline V and J ends were trimmed by 6 bases and 1 base, with 9 bases remaining between them. Germline-derived CDR1 and CDR2 are LGHNT and FRNRAP. In nucleotides, the CDR3 is TGTGCTAGTGGGCCCTCCAGGAACACTGAAGCTTTCTTT. Translating it yields CASGPSRNTEAFF.

Concerning this clonotype: The junction departs from the called germline gene at one end, perhaps through a read error. V is TRBV29-1 and J is TRBJ1-1; D remains ambiguous. CDR1 is SQVTM and CDR2 is ANQGSEA in the germline V gene. This CDR3 region has 11 residues. This CDR3 reads CSVSRNAEAFF. Written as DNA, the CDR3 is TGCAGCGTTTCCAGGAACGCTGAAGCTTTCTTT.

The chain couples TRBV27 to TRBJ1-4, with a tentative D call TRBD1 (6 bases). The CDR3 consists of 14 residues. The V end was cut by 1 base, the J end by 8 bases, with 11 bases between. In germline, CDR1 is MNHEY, CDR2 SMNVEV (reference sequence). The DNA of the CDR3 is TGTGCCAGCAGTTTATGGGGGGCTGGGGAAAAACTGTTTTTT. As protein: CASSLWGAGEKLFF.

This clonotype has just a few counts. The rearrangement links TRBV7-9 to TRBJ1-1; no clear D. The V end lost 5 bases, the J end lost 6 bases, and 7 bases lay between the germline ends. The CDR3 spans 11 residues. Germline CDR1 is SEHNR and CDR2 is FQNEAQ (reference sequence). The CDR3 loop reads CASSPGPEAFF. The CDR3, as DNA: TGTGCCAGCAGCCCAGGTCCTGAAGCTTTCTTT.